This T cell receptor (beta chain) is from a study of cytomegalovirus exposure and HLA in healthy donors. Overall study: An earlier analysis found around 100 million unique TCR beta sequences from around 180 million T cells. Study observations and caveats: A reported reduction in N-insertions relative to the approximately 640-donor mean was seen in an Asian-associated ancestry cluster in a later analysis. One cluster of highly shared sequence variants probably arose as a sequencing artifact.

A multiplex PCR was run with 60 Vbeta primers and 13 Jbeta primers. Only in-frame clones appear in the TCRdb table, and some are missing; sequencing was by immunoSEQ multiplex PCR. The sample has 150,000 to 200,000 clones; approximately 80% are singletons. The CDR3 length is 13 residues. Germline CDR1 is SQVTM and CDR2 is ANQGSEA. The V end lost 4 bases, the J end lost 0 bases, and 7 bases lay between the germline ends. Comments on this clone: Its antigen is currently unknown.

This receptor was taken from a woman aged 18 to 35 in good health and CMV-seronegative. The chain is built from TRBV29-1 and TRBJ1-3; D gene unclear. The specimen sequenced was PBMCs. The CDR3 sequence: CSVGASSGNTIYF. The DNA of the CDR3 is TGCAGCGTTGGGGCCAGCTCTGGAAACACCATATATTTT.